This TCR beta chain was profiled in a study of shared clonotypes between healthy human individuals. The study, taken as a whole, reports: Depth was large, yet rarefaction showed that sorted-subset sequencing was incomplete.

As concerns this clone: Its antigen is undetermined.

The V gene's germline CDR1 is MDHEN and CDR2 SYDVKM. Trimming removed 6 bases at V and 7 bases at J, with 16 bases between. The CDR3 length is 14 residues. Investigators divided CD4+ cells into CD45RA+ naive and CD45RA-negative memory subsets. The study ran the assay at deep level. Clones were read by immunoSEQ multiplex PCR, and TCRdb kept only the in-frame ones, dropping some. There are 640,000 or so clones in the sample; about two thirds occur only once, and approximately 2% lies in the top ten. The sequenced sample consisted of memory CD4+ T cells sorted from blood. The subset denotes: CD45RA-negative fraction. J is TRBJ2-4 and V is TRBV28; D perhaps matches TRBD2 (5 bases). The sequence was collected from a woman younger than 45 in good health. Written as DNA, the CDR3 is TGTGCCAGCAGCCAACCGGGGTTTATGAACATTCAGTACTTC. Its protein is CASSQPGFMNIQYF.